This T cell receptor (beta chain) was captured in a study of blood T cell repertoires in COVID-19 (dated by TCRdb to about 2020). Regarding the complete study: The collaborator samples originated in the United States, Italy and Spain and spanned the acute and convalescent phases of COVID-19. The prospective study material was composed of cDNA or gDNA derived from T cells, B-cell-depleted T cells, or PBMCs. The dataset comprised deeply sampled blood TCRbeta repertoires from subjects exposed to, actively infected with, or recovered from COVID-19. The repertoires were released in a freely available public database meant as a resource for research on the immune response to SARS-CoV-2. The samples were drawn from two sources: the first 160 participants of the ongoing ImmuneRACE study, and over 1,000 subjects contributed by 6 global collaborators. The sample metadata nearly always contained a de-identified subject ID, COVID-19 status, age in years and sex. Where available, HLA class I and class II types were taken from metadata supplied by the sample provider and were not determined by assay-based typing.

Each collaborating institution followed its own protocols to collect whole blood in K2EDTA tubes. For TCRbeta analysis, collaborators shipped samples as frozen whole blood, isolated PBMCs, or DNA extracted from either of those sample types. Beyond this particular receptor, the publication reports: The amount of clinical and demographic metadata varied by source and participant and was provided uncurated.

To note about this clone: No cognate antigen has been identified for it. No base quality information exists; no much larger clone differs at one position.

The immunoSEQ Assay, a bias-controlled multiplex PCR, was used to amplify TCRbeta CDR3 regions from genomic DNA. The source study handled its data this way. The number of nucleated cells in each sample was estimated by amplification of reference gene primers within the assay. Sequence reads were collapsed and filtered to measure the absolute abundance of every unique TCRbeta CDR3 rearrangement. For each sample, productive Simpson clonality was calculated by taking the square root of Simpson's diversity index across productive rearrangements. TCRdb holds this immuneACCESS table with in-frame rearrangements only. Some clones are missing; in checked studies, unresolved V genes explain under half, and the rest has no known cause. V, J and clone size reflect that table, while D and trimming were determined from the DNA. The sample profile shows 150,000 to 200,000 clones; about 86% of them were found once. The ten largest make up 3.5% to 4% of the sample.

The CDR3 holds 14 amino acids from the cysteine to the phenylalanine. Only the CDR3 DNA stays, 42 bases, in frame from base 1. Trimming costs V 1 base and J 6 bases, and their ends lie 7 bases apart. CDR1 and CDR2 (SGHVS, FNYEAQ) derive from the germline V gene. Specimen: peripheral blood. Recombination linked TRBV7-6 to TRBJ1-6; the D gene lacks a confident call. The TCR comes from a woman in her seventies with acute or convalescent COVID-19. In nucleotides, the sequence is TGTGCCAGCAGCTTAGGGCAGCGTAATTCACCCCTCCACTTT. Translated, this gives CASSLGQRNSPLHF.